Listed below are T cell receptor beta chains from one sample, sequenced in a study of blood T cell repertoires in COVID-19. Sequencing was performed with immunoSEQ multiplex PCR; in TCRdb, only in-frame clones are kept and a portion is missing. The sample has about 200,000 clones, about 83% seen once; the top ten hold 5.6%. Sequences were obtained from PBMCs or T cells enriched from blood (not recorded which). The source of these receptors is a man aged 35 to 55 with acute COVID-19. CDR3s include the opening cysteine and the closing phenylalanine or tryptophan. Fields, in order: CDR3 protein, V gene, J gene.

CDR3: CASSPRWGGGQETQYF
V: TRBV3-1/TRBV3-2
J: TRBJ2-5

CDR3: CASSLSARGGTNSPLHF
V: TRBV4-3
J: TRBJ1-6

CDR3: CASRRSSGTPTDTQYF
V: TRBV2
J: TRBJ2-3

CDR3: CASSAGRDYEQYF
V: TRBV5-8
J: TRBJ2-7

CDR3: CASSPYREIYGYTF
V: TRBV7-2
J: TRBJ1-2

CDR3: CASSLRGGYNEQFF
V: TRBV5-1
J: TRBJ2-1

CDR3: CASSHAASGLREQFF
V: TRBV6-2/TRBV6-3
J: TRBJ2-1

CDR3: CASSEVQGHGNTIYF
V: TRBV6-1
J: TRBJ1-3

CDR3: CASNFLRENTIYF
V: TRBV19
J: TRBJ1-3

CDR3: CAITRQGNTEAFF
V: TRBV27
J: TRBJ1-1

CDR3: CASSYPLYYEQYF
V: TRBV5-8
J: TRBJ2-7

CDR3: CASSLGSGNTEAFF
V: TRBV7-9
J: TRBJ1-1

CDR3: CASSQTQGTGGLEQYF
V: TRBV14
J: TRBJ2-7

CDR3: CASSPPGGRNTEAFF
V: TRBV11-2
J: TRBJ1-1

CDR3: CSARALYGYTF
V: TRBV20-1
J: TRBJ1-2

CDR3: CASSYRGPGGATEAFF
V: TRBV6-5
J: TRBJ1-1

CDR3: CASSQELAGRYEQFF
V: TRBV4-1
J: TRBJ2-1

CDR3: CASSSQETQYF
V: TRBV6-5
J: TRBJ2-5

CDR3: CASSLVDRAQGYTF
V: TRBV28
J: TRBJ1-2

CDR3: CASSFSTWEQFF
V: TRBV6-2/TRBV6-3
J: TRBJ2-1

CDR3: CASSQVLAAGDTQYF
V: TRBV3-1/TRBV3-2
J: TRBJ2-3

CDR3: CSASRFAQGQQPQHF
V: TRBV20-1
J: TRBJ1-5

CDR3: CSVGTRGETQYF
V: TRBV29-1
J: TRBJ2-5

CDR3: CASSFLLAGAQGTQYF
V: TRBV11-1
J: TRBJ2-5

CDR3: CASSFSKQGTAFF
V: TRBV27
J: TRBJ1-1

CDR3: CATSGYLGSSSYEQYF
V: TRBV15
J: TRBJ2-7

CDR3: CASSLADRVGYGYTF
V: TRBV28
J: TRBJ1-2